The clone carrying this T cell receptor beta chain was found many times. Its target is not known. The authors ran a second PCR of roughly 6 to 12 cycles using a sample-barcoded 5' primer and a J-beta primer mix. TCRdb re-analysed the 5' RACE reads in MiXCR, keeping a single row per CDR3 protein. The profile shows 1.5 million to 2 million distinct CDR3 sequences, roughly 32% of them singletons. The V and J ends lost 3 bases and 5 bases respectively, with 10 bases between them. Germline V gene sequence: CDR1 SQVTM, CDR2 ANQGSEA. The CDR3 loop spans 12 amino acids. This sample is drawn from a study of blood T cells in healthy people across ages. Regarding the study as a whole: Age showed a roughly linear inverse relationship with TCR beta diversity per million T cells. In long-lived donors, naive CD4+ cell counts and diversity exceeded those of aged donors.

The chain uses TRBV29-1 and TRBJ1-2; perhaps TRBD1 as D (5 bases). The receptor was isolated from a woman aged 25-40 years in good health. Specimen: blood. CDR3 DNA: TGCAGCGTTGATGACGCAGGGTATGGCTACACCTTC. This encodes CSVDDAGYGYTF.